This record covers a single TCR beta chain. Its antigen remains unidentified. Trimming removed 4 bases from V and 4 bases from J, with 27 bases in between. Germline CDR1 and CDR2: SGDLS and YYNGEE. The length of the CDR3 is 19 residues. The time point: blood 4 weeks post-SBRT, at nephrectomy. Documented treatment: 15 Gy SBRT to primary tumor, nephrectomy 4 weeks later. This sample is drawn from a study of radiation and T cells in renal cell carcinoma. Whole-study results and caveats: In blood, top tumor clones expanded by 2 weeks, shrinking by 4.

The repertoire was sequenced with immunoSEQ multiplex PCR; TCRdb's copy has only in-frame clones and lacks some. The sample records 130,000 to 150,000 clones, around nine tenths being singletons. The sequencing here drew on blood, taken from a patient whose treatment included radiotherapy and nephrectomy. This rearrangement joins TRBV9 to TRBJ1-5, with D unresolved. The clonotype comes from a woman aged 45-65 years with renal cell carcinoma. CDR3 region: CASSPQDSRQPIPNQPQHF. Written as DNA, the CDR3 is TGTGCCAGCAGCCCCCAGGACTCCCGCCAACCGATACCAAATCAGCCCCAGCATTTT.